This is a list of T cell receptor beta chains from one sample in a study of cytomegalovirus exposure and HLA in healthy donors. TCRdb keeps only in-frame clones here, not all; method: immunoSEQ multiplex PCR. The sample yields around 160,000 clones, 75% seen once. The sample taken for sequencing was PBMCs. These receptors were taken from a woman in her forties in good health and CMV-seropositive. CDR3s include the opening cysteine and the closing phenylalanine or tryptophan. The D gene is left open where the match is weak. Some rows have no size entry. The others give once, few or many, or a class for an expanded clone.

V: TRBV5-1
D: -
length: 16
size: -
J: TRBJ2-3
DNA: TGCGCCAGCAGCTTAGAAGGCGCTAGCGAGGCAGATACGCAGTATTTT
CDR3: CASSLEGASEADTQYF

V: TRBV28
D: -
length: 15
size: -
J: TRBJ1-5
DNA: TGTGCCAGCAGCCCACAGGACTCTTGGGGGGGGCCCCAGCATTTT
CDR3: CASSPQDSWGGPQHF

V: TRBV25-1
D: -
length: 16
size: -
J: TRBJ1-5
DNA: TGTGCCAGCAGTAGGGGGACACCCGCCCTAAATCAGCCCCAGCATTTT
CDR3: CASSRGTPALNQPQHF

V: TRBV14
D: -
length: 16
size: -
J: TRBJ2-3
DNA: TGTGCCAGCAGCCAAGAAGTCGGGAGTCTAACGGATACGCAGTATTTT
CDR3: CASSQEVGSLTDTQYF

V: TRBV6-5
D: -
length: 15
size: -
J: TRBJ1-2
DNA: TGTGCCAGCAGAGTACGACAGGCACCTAACTATGGCTACACCTTC
CDR3: CASRVRQAPNYGYTF

V: TRBV7-9
D: TRBD1
length: 15
size: -
J: TRBJ1-1
DNA: TGTGCCAGCAGCTTCTGGACAGGGTCGGGCACTGAAGCTTTCTTT
CDR3: CASSFWTGSGTEAFF

V: TRBV5-4
D: -
length: 14
size: once
J: TRBJ2-2
DNA: TGTGCCAGCAGCTTGGGCAGGGACACCGGGGAGCTGTTTTTT
CDR3: CASSLGRDTGELFF

V: TRBV5-6
D: TRBD2
length: 14
size: -
J: TRBJ2-5
DNA: TGTGCCAGCAGCGGGGGACTTGCTGCGGGGGAGCAGTACTTC
CDR3: CASSGGLAAGEQYF

V: TRBV6-5
D: -
length: 14
size: -
J: TRBJ1-2
DNA: TGTGCCAGCAGTTACGGGGCAGCCACCTATGGCTACACCTTC
CDR3: CASSYGAATYGYTF

V: TRBV27
D: -
length: 14
size: -
J: TRBJ1-2
DNA: TGTGCCAGCAGAGCCGGCGACACACCGGGAGGCTACACCTTC
CDR3: CASRAGDTPGGYTF

V: TRBV13
D: TRBD1
length: 17
size: few
J: TRBJ2-4
DNA: TGTGCCAGCAGCCCAGAAGGACAGGGGAATAGGAAAAACATTCAGTACTTC
CDR3: CASSPEGQGNRKNIQYF

V: TRBV5-1
D: -
length: 13
size: -
J: TRBJ2-7
DNA: TGCGCCACCGCTCTGGGTCGCGGCGACGAGCAGTACTTC
CDR3: CATALGRGDEQYF

V: TRBV5-4
D: TRBD2
length: 15
size: -
J: TRBJ2-5
DNA: TGTGCCAGCAGCTTGACTAGCGGGGGGTTGGAGACCCAGTACTTC
CDR3: CASSLTSGGLETQYF

V: TRBV11-2
D: -
length: 19
size: -
J: TRBJ2-7
DNA: TGTGCCAGCACCCATGGGGGGGCTAGCGGTAAACTTTCCTCCTACGAGCAGTACTTC
CDR3: CASTHGGASGKLSSYEQYF

V: TRBV7-3
D: -
length: 13
size: -
J: TRBJ2-1
DNA: TGTGCCAGCAGCTTGGGGGCTTACAATGAGCAGTTCTTC
CDR3: CASSLGAYNEQFF

V: TRBV19
D: -
length: 16
size: -
J: TRBJ2-3
DNA: TGTGCCAGTAGTATTCTACGGCCGGGGGAGCCAGATACGCAGTATTTT
CDR3: CASSILRPGEPDTQYF

V: TRBV6-1
D: TRBD2
length: 16
size: -
J: TRBJ2-1
DNA: TGTGCCAGCAGTGAAGGGGAGGGGCTCACCTACAATGAGCAGTTCTTC
CDR3: CASSEGEGLTYNEQFF

V: TRBV30
D: -
length: 15
size: -
J: TRBJ2-5
DNA: TGTGCCTGGAGTGTAGGAGGGGGCGCAATGAAGACCCAGTACTTC
CDR3: CAWSVGGGAMKTQYF

V: TRBV19
D: TRBD2
length: 16
size: once
J: TRBJ2-7
DNA: TGTGCCAGTAGTATAGGGGTCGGGAGGCAGACCTACGAGCAGTACTTC
CDR3: CASSIGVGRQTYEQYF

V: TRBV7-9
D: TRBD1
length: 15
size: once
J: TRBJ2-7
DNA: TGTGCCAGCAGCTCCCCGGTGCAGGGGGTTTACGAGCAGTACTTC
CDR3: CASSSPVQGVYEQYF

V: TRBV4-2
D: TRBD2
length: 15
size: -
J: TRBJ2-1
DNA: TGTGCCAGCAGCCAAGAACTAGCGGGTTACAATGAGCAGTTCTTC
CDR3: CASSQELAGYNEQFF

V: TRBV2
D: -
length: 15
size: few
J: TRBJ1-1
DNA: TGTGCCAGCAGTGTGCAGGGCCCTCCAAACACTGAAGCTTTCTTT
CDR3: CASSVQGPPNTEAFF

V: TRBV15
D: TRBD1
length: 15
size: -
J: TRBJ1-5
DNA: TGTGCCACCAGCGAGGCGGACAGGGTGGATCAGCCCCAGCATTTT
CDR3: CATSEADRVDQPQHF

V: TRBV6-5
D: TRBD1
length: 14
size: -
J: TRBJ1-1
DNA: TGTGCCAGCAGCTCCGGACGGACAGGGGCTGAAGCTTTCTTT
CDR3: CASSSGRTGAEAFF

V: TRBV7-3
D: -
length: 15
size: -
J: TRBJ2-1
DNA: TGTGCCAGCAGCGCCCGAGGCCTAGGGGGCAATGAGCAGTTCTTC
CDR3: CASSARGLGGNEQFF

V: TRBV27
D: TRBD2
length: 15
size: -
J: TRBJ2-1
DNA: TGTGCCAGCAATCCCACTAGCGGGAGCTACAATGAGCAGTTCTTC
CDR3: CASNPTSGSYNEQFF

V: TRBV5-1
D: TRBD1
length: 14
size: -
J: TRBJ2-7
DNA: TGCGCCAGCAGCTTGACAGGGGGGATCTACGAGCAGTACTTC
CDR3: CASSLTGGIYEQYF

V: TRBV7-2
D: -
length: 12
size: few
J: TRBJ1-5
DNA: TGTGCCAGCAGCTTCGGCAATCAGCCCCAGCATTTT
CDR3: CASSFGNQPQHF

V: TRBV19
D: -
length: 11
size: few
J: TRBJ1-1
DNA: TGTGCCAGCAGGCTTAACACTGAAGCTTTCTTT
CDR3: CASRLNTEAFF

V: TRBV19
D: TRBD2
length: 15
size: -
J: TRBJ2-7
DNA: TGTGCCAGGGGGGGGGACGGGGAAAAACCCTGCGAGCAGTACTTC
CDR3: CARGGDGEKPCEQYF

V: TRBV28
D: -
length: 14
size: few
J: TRBJ1-1
DNA: TGTGCCAGCAGTTTTCTCGGGGGGGGCACTGAAGCTTTCTTT
CDR3: CASSFLGGGTEAFF

V: TRBV19
D: TRBD1
length: 15
size: -
J: TRBJ1-4
DNA: TGTGCCAGTAGCCCTCTGGGACAGCCTAATGAAAAACTGTTTTTT
CDR3: CASSPLGQPNEKLFF

V: TRBV5-8
D: TRBD1
length: 15
size: -
J: TRBJ2-1
DNA: TGTGCCAGCAGCAGATCCGGGACAGCGTACAATGAGCAGTTCTTC
CDR3: CASSRSGTAYNEQFF

V: TRBV11-2
D: -
length: 15
size: -
J: TRBJ2-1
DNA: TGTGCCAGCAGCCCTAGCGCTAGCTCCTACAATGAGCAGTTCTTC
CDR3: CASSPSASSYNEQFF

V: TRBV4-1
D: TRBD2
length: 15
size: -
J: TRBJ2-1
DNA: TGCGCCAGCAGCCAACCTGGACTAGCGGGCAATGAGCAGTTCTTC
CDR3: CASSQPGLAGNEQFF

V: TRBV15
D: -
length: 16
size: -
J: TRBJ2-1
DNA: TGTGCCACCAGCAGGCTGGGGGCAGTTGCCTACAATGAGCAGTTCTTC
CDR3: CATSRLGAVAYNEQFF

V: TRBV6-1
D: -
length: 14
size: few
J: TRBJ2-7
DNA: TGTGCCAGCAGTGAAGGGCTTAGGGGATACGAGCAGTACTTC
CDR3: CASSEGLRGYEQYF

V: TRBV29-1
D: -
length: 15
size: few
J: TRBJ1-4
DNA: TGCAGCGTGAGTGGGTGGGCTGCAACTAATGAAAAACTGTTTTTT
CDR3: CSVSGWAATNEKLFF

V: TRBV2
D: -
length: 13
size: -
J: TRBJ1-3
DNA: TGTGCCAGCAACGGGGAGTCTGGAAACACCATATATTTT
CDR3: CASNGESGNTIYF

V: TRBV6-5
D: -
length: 12
size: -
J: TRBJ1-5
DNA: TGTGCCAGCAGTTCCCTTCTCCAGCCCCAGCATTTT
CDR3: CASSSLLQPQHF

V: TRBV27
D: -
length: 15
size: -
J: TRBJ2-7
DNA: TGTGCCAGCAGTGCCCTAGGCGGCTTCTCCTACGAGCAGTACTTC
CDR3: CASSALGGFSYEQYF

V: TRBV2
D: TRBD1
length: 18
size: -
J: TRBJ1-2
DNA: TGTGCCAGCAGTGTCGATAGGGGGCTGGCTCCTTCTAACTATGGCTACACCTTC
CDR3: CASSVDRGLAPSNYGYTF

V: TRBV7-2
D: TRBD1
length: 16
size: -
J: TRBJ2-7
DNA: TGTGCCAGCAGCACACAGGGGGGAGACAGGGGTAGGGAGCAGTACTTC
CDR3: CASSTQGGDRGREQYF

V: TRBV28
D: -
length: 15
size: -
J: TRBJ2-7
DNA: TGTGCCAGCAGTCCTCTGCCGGGAATCGTATACGAGCAGTACTTC
CDR3: CASSPLPGIVYEQYF

V: TRBV27
D: TRBD1
length: 12
size: few
J: TRBJ2-7
DNA: TGTGCCAGCAGTATAACAGGGGGCGAGCAGTACTTC
CDR3: CASSITGGEQYF

V: TRBV19
D: -
length: 14
size: -
J: TRBJ2-3
DNA: TGTGCCAGTAGTATATGGGACTCCCCACGGACGCAGTATTTT
CDR3: CASSIWDSPRTQYF

V: TRBV10-3
D: -
length: 14
size: -
J: TRBJ1-1
DNA: TGTGCCATCAAACAAGACACGGTGAACACTGAAGCTTTCTTT
CDR3: CAIKQDTVNTEAFF

V: TRBV30
D: TRBD2
length: 14
size: -
J: TRBJ2-3
DNA: TGTGCCTCGGGACTAGCGGGAGGTACAGATACGCAGTATTTT
CDR3: CASGLAGGTDTQYF

V: TRBV7-3
D: -
length: 15
size: -
J: TRBJ1-1
DNA: TGTGCCAGCAGCTTTACCCAGGTCATGAACACTGAAGCTTTCTTT
CDR3: CASSFTQVMNTEAFF

V: TRBV11-2
D: -
length: 14
size: -
J: TRBJ1-4
DNA: TGTGCCAGCAGCTTCGGCGGGGTTAATGAAAAACTGTTTTTT
CDR3: CASSFGGVNEKLFF

V: TRBV29-1
D: TRBD1
length: 14
size: -
J: TRBJ1-5
DNA: TGCAGCGTTGCTACCGACAGGGCCCTTCAGCCCCAGCATTTT
CDR3: CSVATDRALQPQHF

V: TRBV7-3
D: -
length: 14
size: -
J: TRBJ2-3
DNA: TGTGCCAGCAGTAAGATGGCAACGGGAGATACGCAGTATTTT
CDR3: CASSKMATGDTQYF

V: TRBV11-2
D: TRBD2
length: 15
size: -
J: TRBJ2-1
DNA: TGTGCCAGCAGCTTAGATGGACTAGATTTGAATGAGCAGTTCTTC
CDR3: CASSLDGLDLNEQFF

V: TRBV19
D: -
length: 14
size: -
J: TRBJ2-5
DNA: TGTGCCAGTAGCCCACTAGTAGTGTCAGAGACCCAGTACTTC
CDR3: CASSPLVVSETQYF

V: TRBV28
D: -
length: 14
size: -
J: TRBJ1-2
DNA: TGTGCCAGCAGCCTTTTAGGACAGCTCTATGGCTACACCTTC
CDR3: CASSLLGQLYGYTF

V: TRBV20-1
D: -
length: 11
size: -
J: TRBJ2-3
DNA: TGCAGTGCTACCGACAGGGATACGCAGTATTTT
CDR3: CSATDRDTQYF

V: TRBV27
D: -
length: 14
size: -
J: TRBJ2-7
DNA: TGTGCCAGCAGTCCATCGCTATTCTCCTACGAGCAGTACTTC
CDR3: CASSPSLFSYEQYF

V: TRBV6-7
D: -
length: 16
size: -
J: TRBJ2-5
DNA: TGTGCCAGCAGCCTAGGCCCTCCAGTGGGCCAAGAGACCCAGTACTTC
CDR3: CASSLGPPVGQETQYF

V: TRBV10-3
D: TRBD1
length: 17
size: -
J: TRBJ1-2
DNA: TGTGCCATCAGTTCTCCGGGACAGGTGAATTCTAACTATGGCTACACCTTC
CDR3: CAISSPGQVNSNYGYTF

V: TRBV2
D: TRBD2
length: 15
size: -
J: TRBJ2-3
DNA: TGTGCCAGCAGTCTACTAGCGGGAGGCCTGGATACGCAGTATTTT
CDR3: CASSLLAGGLDTQYF